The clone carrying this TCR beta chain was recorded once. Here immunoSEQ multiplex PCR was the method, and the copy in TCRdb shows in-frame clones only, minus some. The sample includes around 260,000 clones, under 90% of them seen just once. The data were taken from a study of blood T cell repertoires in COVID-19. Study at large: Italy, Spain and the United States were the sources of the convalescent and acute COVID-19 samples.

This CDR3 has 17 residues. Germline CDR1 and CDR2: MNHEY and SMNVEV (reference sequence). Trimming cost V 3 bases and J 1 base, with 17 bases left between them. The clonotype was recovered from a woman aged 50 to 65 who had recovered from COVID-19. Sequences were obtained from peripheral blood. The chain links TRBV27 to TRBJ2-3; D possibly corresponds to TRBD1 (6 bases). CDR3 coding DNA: TGTGCCAGCAGTTTGTCACAGGGTCGTGCTGGCACAGATACGCAGTATTTT. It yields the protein CASSLSQGRAGTDTQYF.